One TCR beta chain is described in this entry. The antigen is not known. PCR employed 60 Vbeta and 13 Jbeta primers. Clones were sequenced by immunoSEQ multiplex PCR, and TCRdb holds only the in-frame ones, with some missing. This sample carries around 130,000 clones, more than 80% of them seen once, and the ten largest clones take about 2.6%. This sample was included in a study of cytomegalovirus exposure and HLA in healthy donors. Regarding the study as a whole: A later look showed TCR association rates differing by HLA locus, highest for DRB1 and lowest for HLA-C. Analysis was carried out at a later point, and it linked a missense DCLRE1C variant to TCR beta V- and J-gene trimming.

Despite likely unrecorded immune exposures, the donors were nominally healthy at the time of sampling. Sequenced: PBMCs. The clonotype comes from a young man in good health and CMV-seronegative.

The CDR3, as DNA: TGCGCCAGCAGGGGGACAGGGCTGACTAACTATGGCTACACCTTC. Its protein is CASRGTGLTNYGYTF. The rearrangement uses TRBV5-1 and TRBJ1-2, with 9 bases that match TRBD1. Germline V lookup: CDR1 SGHRS, CDR2 YFSETQ. Germline trimming cut 5 bases from V and 0 bases from J; bases unmatched to any gene: 5. The CDR3 length is 15 residues.